This T cell receptor beta chain was profiled in a study of T cell responses to AZD1222 COVID-19 vaccine. General study findings and limits: Repertoires were obtained solely post-peak T cell response. Most donors were white British, females outnumbered males, and clonal diversity was possibly underestimated. Unmutated variant regions are reportedly the target of nearly half of TCRs that are spike-specific. Seropositivity was recorded at baseline in only 6 or 7 AZD1222 recipients.

This CDR3 is built from 14 residues. CDR1 and CDR2 (germline): MDHEN, SYDVKM. Turning to this clone: Its antigen is not identified. At one boundary the junction diverges from the germline segment, which might be a read error.

TCRdb keeps only in-frame clones here, not all; method: immunoSEQ multiplex PCR. The sample consists of around 150,000 clones, 70% to 90% of them appearing once. This TCR derives from an adult in good health. This specimen consisted of peripheral blood, obtained on day 0 of AZD1222 vaccination. The chain combines TRBV28 with TRBJ1-3; D unclear. CDR3 sequence (DNA): TGTGCCAGCACTTTAAAGATGCCTGGAAACACCATATATTTT. The encoded protein is CASTLKMPGNTIYF.